Listed below are T cell receptor beta chains from one sample, sequenced in a study of shared clonotypes between healthy human individuals. The assay was immunoSEQ multiplex PCR, and TCRdb's table has in-frame clones only and misses some. The sample includes around 1,900,000 clones, about 94% of them seen just once. The material sequenced was naive CD8+ T cells from PBMCs. The source is a man aged 18-30 years in good health. Some clones in this sample may be carry-over from other donors' samples. The CDR3 runs from the conserved cysteine through the conserved F or W. A D gene is named only where the DNA matches it firmly.

NA	TRBJ1-2	TRBV25-1	CASSEYWGEANYGYTF	TGTGCCAGCAGTGAATACTGGGGCGAAGCTAACTATGGCTACACCTTC
NA	TRBJ2-1	TRBV5-1	CASSSDNEQFF	TGCGCCAGCAGCTCCGACAATGAGCAGTTCTTC
NA	TRBJ1-5	TRBV28	CASREGTPYSNQPQHF	TGTGCCAGCAGAGAAGGGACACCGTATAGCAATCAGCCCCAGCATTTT
NA	TRBJ2-7	TRBV2	CASSESGEDYEQYF	TGTGCCAGCAGTGAAAGTGGCGAGGACTACGAGCAGTACTTC
NA	TRBJ2-3	TRBV4-1	CASSLSEVAGPARYTQYF	TGCGCCAGCAGCCTTTCCGAGGTCGCCGGCCCCGCACGATATACGCAGTATTTT
NA	TRBJ2-7	TRBV19	CASSIPRDSRNEQYF	TGTGCCAGTAGTATCCCGCGGGACAGTAGAAACGAGCAGTACTTC
NA	TRBJ2-5	TRBV27	CASSRHGGETQYF	TGTGCCAGCAGTAGGCATGGGGGAGAGACCCAGTACTTC
TRBD2	TRBJ2-2	TRBV9	CASSTPLSSGSRELFF	TGTGCCAGCAGCACCCCCCTTTCTAGCGGGAGTAGGGAGCTGTTTTTT
NA	TRBJ2-6	TRBV4-1	CASSQTPSGANVLTF	TGCGCCAGCAGCCAAACACCCTCTGGGGCCAACGTCCTGACTTTC
NA	TRBJ1-4	TRBV6-1	CATGGQPYEKLFF	TGTGCCACCGGGGGGCAGCCTTATGAAAAACTGTTTTTT
TRBD2	TRBJ2-5	TRBV11-2	CASSTTSGVLETQYF	TGTGCCAGCAGCACAACTAGCGGGGTCCTGGAGACCCAGTACTTC
TRBD2	TRBJ2-7	TRBV7-6	CASSLGLAGGPYEQYF	TGTGCCAGCAGCTTGGGACTAGCGGGAGGGCCCTACGAGCAGTACTTC
NA	TRBJ2-1	TRBV12-5	CASGLTGVEQFF	TGTGCTAGTGGTTTGACCGGGGTCGAGCAGTTCTTC
NA	TRBJ2-7	TRBV7-9	CASSDGSPNYEQYF	TGTGCCAGCAGCGATGGGTCACCCAACTACGAGCAGTACTTC